These T cell receptor beta chains were read from a single sample in a study of shared clonotypes between healthy human individuals. Sequencing used immunoSEQ multiplex PCR; TCRdb keeps in-frame clones, though not all of them. In the table there are about 2.1 million clones, just over 90% of which are singletons. Sequenced material: naive CD8+ T cells from PBMCs. Source of these receptors: a man between 18 and 35 years old in good health. Some clones in this sample may be carry-over from other donors' samples. Both conserved end residues are part of each CDR3. The order of the fields is D gene, J gene, V gene, clone size, CDR3 DNA, CDR3 protein. D genes are given only for firm matches. Size tells how often a clone was seen (once, few, many) or the class of an expanded clone, and some rows leave it out.

NA TRBJ2-1 TRBV12-5 NA TGTGCTAGTGGCCTCGGAAACCATGAGCAGTTCTTC CASGLGNHEQFF
NA TRBJ1-1 TRBV11-2 NA TGTGCCAGCAGCTCTAGATTGGGGCAGGGTAAGATTGGCACTGAAGCTTTCTTT CASSSRLGQGKIGTEAFF
NA TRBJ2-7 TRBV7-8 NA TGTGCCAGCAGCTTAGCGCAGGGGTTGGCGTACGAGCAGTACTTC CASSLAQGLAYEQYF
TRBD1 TRBJ2-7 TRBV7-8 NA TGTGCCAGCAGCGCTCAGGGTACAGGGGGCTACGAGCAGTACTTC CASSAQGTGGYEQYF
NA TRBJ2-5 TRBV9 NA TGTGCCAGCAGCGTACAGGACTTCTCCGAAGGGAGGGAGACCCAGTACTTC CASSVQDFSEGRETQYF
NA TRBJ1-5 TRBV7-6 NA TGTGCCAGCAGTTCTCTACAGGGCCCGCCCCAGCATTTT CASSSLQGPPQHF
NA TRBJ2-7 TRBV7-9 NA TGTGCCAGCAGCTCGGGTAAGGGGCGGACCTACGAGCAGTACTTC CASSSGKGRTYEQYF
TRBD1 TRBJ1-5 TRBV7-9 few TGTGCCAGCAGCCCTCCGGGACAGGGGGCCCTTCAGCCCCAGCATTTT CASSPPGQGALQPQHF
NA TRBJ2-6 TRBV27 NA TGTGCCAGCAGCTACCTCCAGTACTCTGGGGCCAACGTCCTGACTTTC CASSYLQYSGANVLTF
NA TRBJ2-3 TRBV7-9 NA TGTGCCAGCAGCCCGAGAGGGCGCTTAGGGGTAGGCACAGATACGCAGTATTTT CASSPRGRLGVGTDTQYF
NA TRBJ1-1 TRBV13 NA TGTGCCAGCAGCCCGGGGGGGAGGTGGACTGAAGCTTTCTTT CASSPGGRWTEAFF
NA TRBJ2-1 TRBV11-2 NA TGTGCCAGCAGCTCCTCGCCGGAGCAGTTCTTC CASSSSPEQFF
TRBD1 TRBJ2-3 TRBV27 NA TGTGCCAGCAGTTTAAGGCAGGGGGCAGATACGCAGTATTTT CASSLRQGADTQYF
TRBD2 TRBJ2-1 TRBV7-9 once TGTGCCAGCATCCCTAGCGGGGGGGGAGGACCCTACAATGAGCAGTTCTTC CASIPSGGGGPYNEQFF
NA TRBJ1-1 TRBV20-1 few TGCAGTGCTAGGGAGGGCGCTGAAGCTTTCTTT CSAREGAEAFF
NA TRBJ2-7 TRBV28 NA TGTGCCAGCAGTTTTCCCGGCCCCTACGAGCAGTACTTC CASSFPGPYEQYF
TRBD2 TRBJ2-7 TRBV19 NA TGTGCCAGTAGTGTCAGACTAGCGGGAGTGTATTACGAGCAGTACTTC CASSVRLAGVYYEQYF
NA TRBJ2-1 TRBV11-1 NA TGTGCCAGCAGCTTCGTGCATGAGCAGTTCTTC CASSFVHEQFF
TRBD2 TRBJ2-5 TRBV27 once TGTGCCAGCAGATCCCCTAGCGGGGATACGTTTAGGGTGGGGGAGACCCAGTACTTC CASRSPSGDTFRVGETQYF
NA TRBJ1-2 TRBV27 NA TGTGCCAGCAGCCACGGGACAAACTATGGCTACACCTTC CASSHGTNYGYTF
TRBD1 TRBJ1-1 TRBV27 once TGTGCCAGCAGTTTAGCCCCAGGGGGTTGGACTGAAGCTTTCTTT CASSLAPGGWTEAFF
NA TRBJ2-7 TRBV6-5 NA TGTGCCAGCAGTTCTCTCCCCGGGAGTAGGTACGAGCAGTACTTC CASSSLPGSRYEQYF
TRBD2 TRBJ2-5 TRBV7-2 NA TGTGCCAGCAGCGGGGACGGGAGGGTTCAAGAGACCCAGTACTTC CASSGDGRVQETQYF
NA TRBJ2-3 TRBV9 NA TGTGCCAGCAGCGTAGCTGACATCCCGAGCACAGATACGCAGTATTTT CASSVADIPSTDTQYF